This T cell receptor beta chain originates from a study of T cells in Graves' hyperthyroidism and ophthalmopathy. This clonotype was counted many times. The germline gene is not matched at one end of the junction; a read error may be the cause. A lack of ophthalmopathy progression within 18 months defined stable Graves' hyperthyroidism. Clinical symptoms, serum thyroxine, TRAb, thyroid ultrasound and orbital computed tomography informed diagnoses. TCR beta CDR3 regions were amplified from RNA transcripts. A first-round RT-PCR of the TCR CDR3 used the HTBI primer set. TCRdb recomputed calls from the multiplex PCR reads with MiXCR, one row per CDR3 protein. Here the sample spans about 570,000 distinct CDR3 sequences, 12% to 15% being singletons. Sequenced input: blood. The source is a woman between 40 and 50 years old with Graves' hyperthyroidism.

The CDR3: CASSLEWRVAGELFF. The CDR3 nucleotides are TGTGCCAGCAGCTTAGAGTGGCGGGTGGCCGGGGAGCTGTTTTTT. The chain couples TRBV12-3 or TRBV12-4 to TRBJ2-2, with D possibly being TRBD2 (5 bases). The CDR3 runs 15 residues.